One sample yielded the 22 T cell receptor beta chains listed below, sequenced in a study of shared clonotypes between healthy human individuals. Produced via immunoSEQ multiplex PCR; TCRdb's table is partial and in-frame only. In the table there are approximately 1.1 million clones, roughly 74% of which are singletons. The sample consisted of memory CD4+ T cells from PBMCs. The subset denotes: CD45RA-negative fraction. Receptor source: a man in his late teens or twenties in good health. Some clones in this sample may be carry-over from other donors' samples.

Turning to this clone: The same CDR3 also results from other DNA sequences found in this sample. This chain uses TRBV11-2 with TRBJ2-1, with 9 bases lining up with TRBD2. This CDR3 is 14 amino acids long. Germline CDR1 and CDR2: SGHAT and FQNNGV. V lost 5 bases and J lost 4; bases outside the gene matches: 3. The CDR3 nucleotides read TGTGCCAGCAGCCTTAGCGGGAGTTACAATGAGCAGTTCTTC. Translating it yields CASSLSGSYNEQFF.

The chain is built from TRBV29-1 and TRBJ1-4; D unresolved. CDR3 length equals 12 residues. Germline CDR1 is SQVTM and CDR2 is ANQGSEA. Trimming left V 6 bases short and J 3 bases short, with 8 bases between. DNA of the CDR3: TGCAGCGTAGTAGGCCCTAATGAAAAACTGTTTTTT. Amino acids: CSVVGPNEKLFF. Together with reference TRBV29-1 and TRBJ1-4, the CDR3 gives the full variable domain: SAVISQKPSRDICQRGTSLTIQCQVDSQVTMMFWYRQQPGQSLTLIATANQGSEATYESGFVIDKFPISRPNLTFSTLTVSNMSPEDSSIYLCSVVGPNEKLFFGSGTQLSVL.

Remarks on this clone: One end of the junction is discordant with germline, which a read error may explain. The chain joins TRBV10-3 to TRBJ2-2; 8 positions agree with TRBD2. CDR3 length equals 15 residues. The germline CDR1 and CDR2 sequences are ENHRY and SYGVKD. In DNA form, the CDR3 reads TGTGCCATCAGCGAGTTAGCGGGAACTACCGGGGAGCTGTTTTTT. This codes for CAISELAGTTGELFF.

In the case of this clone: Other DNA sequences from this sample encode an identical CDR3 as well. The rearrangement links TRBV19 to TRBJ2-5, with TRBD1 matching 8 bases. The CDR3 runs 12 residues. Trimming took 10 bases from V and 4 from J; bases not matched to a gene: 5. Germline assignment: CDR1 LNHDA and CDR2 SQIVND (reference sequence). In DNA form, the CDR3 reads TGTGCCACACGAACAGGGGGAGAGACCCAGTACTTC. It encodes CATRTGGETQYF.

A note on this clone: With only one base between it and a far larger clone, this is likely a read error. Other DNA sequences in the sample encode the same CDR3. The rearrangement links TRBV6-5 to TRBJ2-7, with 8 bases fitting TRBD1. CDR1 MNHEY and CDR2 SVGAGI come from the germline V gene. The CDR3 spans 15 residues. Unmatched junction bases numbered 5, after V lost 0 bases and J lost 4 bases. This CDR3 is CASSYSPQGGYEQYF. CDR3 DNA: TGTGCCAGCAGTTACTCACCACAGGGGGGATACGAGCAGTACTTC.

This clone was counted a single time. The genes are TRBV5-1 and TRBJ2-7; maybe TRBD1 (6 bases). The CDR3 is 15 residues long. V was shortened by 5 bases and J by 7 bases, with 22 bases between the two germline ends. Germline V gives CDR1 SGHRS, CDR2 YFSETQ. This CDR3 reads CASSFQGIRGHEQYF. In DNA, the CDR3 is TGCGCCAGCAGTTTTCAGGGGATTAGAGGGCATGAGCAGTACTTC.

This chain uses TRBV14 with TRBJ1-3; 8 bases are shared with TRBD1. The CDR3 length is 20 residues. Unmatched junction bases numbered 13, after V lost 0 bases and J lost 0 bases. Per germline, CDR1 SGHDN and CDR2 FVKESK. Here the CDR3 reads CASSQDPGAFRGLSGNTIYF. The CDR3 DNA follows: TGTGCCAGCAGCCAAGATCCTGGGGCATTCAGGGGGCTCTCTGGAAACACCATATATTTT.

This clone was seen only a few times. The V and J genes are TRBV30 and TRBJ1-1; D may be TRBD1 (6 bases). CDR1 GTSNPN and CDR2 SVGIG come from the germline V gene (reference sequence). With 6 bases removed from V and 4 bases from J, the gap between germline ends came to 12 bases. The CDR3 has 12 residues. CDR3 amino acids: CACNRGSTEAFF. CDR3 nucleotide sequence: TGTGCCTGCAATAGGGGGAGCACTGAAGCTTTCTTT.

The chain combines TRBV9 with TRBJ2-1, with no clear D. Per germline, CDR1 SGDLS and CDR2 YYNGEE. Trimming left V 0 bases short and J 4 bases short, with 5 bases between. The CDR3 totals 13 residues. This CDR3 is CASSVDRYNEQFF. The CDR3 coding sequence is TGTGCCAGCAGCGTAGACCGTTACAATGAGCAGTTCTTC.

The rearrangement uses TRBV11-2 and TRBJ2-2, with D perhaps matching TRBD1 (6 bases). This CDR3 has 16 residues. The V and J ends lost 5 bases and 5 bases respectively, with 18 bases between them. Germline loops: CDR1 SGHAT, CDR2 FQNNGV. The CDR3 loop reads CASSQSPYRVTGELFF. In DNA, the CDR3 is TGTGCCAGCAGCCAGTCACCATACAGGGTGACCGGGGAGCTGTTTTTT.

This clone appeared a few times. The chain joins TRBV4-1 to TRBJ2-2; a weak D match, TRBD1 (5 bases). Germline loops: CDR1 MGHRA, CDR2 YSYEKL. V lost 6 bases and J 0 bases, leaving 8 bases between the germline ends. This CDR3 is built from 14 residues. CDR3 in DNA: TGCGCCAGCAGGGGGCTAGCGAACACCGGGGAGCTGTTTTTT. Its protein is CASRGLANTGELFF.

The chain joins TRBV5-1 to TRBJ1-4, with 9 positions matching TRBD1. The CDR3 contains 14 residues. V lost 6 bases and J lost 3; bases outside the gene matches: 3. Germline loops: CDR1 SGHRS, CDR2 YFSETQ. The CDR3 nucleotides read TGCGCCAGCAAGAGGGACAGGGCTAATGAAAAACTGTTTTTT. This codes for CASKRDRANEKLFF.

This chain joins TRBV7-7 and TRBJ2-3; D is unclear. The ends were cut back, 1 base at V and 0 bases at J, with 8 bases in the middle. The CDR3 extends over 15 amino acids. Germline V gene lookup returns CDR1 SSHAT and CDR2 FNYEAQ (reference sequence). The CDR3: CASSLGYRSTDTQYF. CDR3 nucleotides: TGTGCCAGCAGCTTAGGCTACCGCAGCACAGATACGCAGTATTTT.

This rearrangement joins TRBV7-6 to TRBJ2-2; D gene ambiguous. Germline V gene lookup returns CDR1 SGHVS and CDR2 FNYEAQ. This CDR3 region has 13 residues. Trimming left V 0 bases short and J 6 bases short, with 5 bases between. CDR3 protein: CASSLAGAGELFF. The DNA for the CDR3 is TGTGCCAGCAGCTTAGCGGGTGCCGGGGAGCTGTTTTTT.

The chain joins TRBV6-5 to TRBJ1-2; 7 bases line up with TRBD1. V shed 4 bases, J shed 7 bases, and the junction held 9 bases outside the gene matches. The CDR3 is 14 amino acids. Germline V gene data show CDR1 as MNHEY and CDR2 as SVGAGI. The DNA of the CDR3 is TGTGCCAGCAGTTCCCCATGGACAGGTCGTGGCTACACCTTC. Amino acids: CASSSPWTGRGYTF.

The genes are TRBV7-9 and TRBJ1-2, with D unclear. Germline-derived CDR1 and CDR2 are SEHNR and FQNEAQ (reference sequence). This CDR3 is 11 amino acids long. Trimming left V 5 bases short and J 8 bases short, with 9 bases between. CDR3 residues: CASSRGGGYTF. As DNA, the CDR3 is TGTGCCAGCAGCCGGGGTGGCGGCTACACCTTC.

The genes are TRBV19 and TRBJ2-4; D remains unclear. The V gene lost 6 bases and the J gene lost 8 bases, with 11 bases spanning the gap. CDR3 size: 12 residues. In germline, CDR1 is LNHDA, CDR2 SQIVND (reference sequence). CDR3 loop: CASSTRTDIQYF. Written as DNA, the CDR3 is TGTGCCAGTAGCACAAGAACGGACATTCAGTACTTC.

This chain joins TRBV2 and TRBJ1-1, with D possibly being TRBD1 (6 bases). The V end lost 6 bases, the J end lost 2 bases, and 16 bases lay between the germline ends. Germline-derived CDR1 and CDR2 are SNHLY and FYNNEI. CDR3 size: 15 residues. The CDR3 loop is CASSPARGLNTEAFF. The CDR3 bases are TGTGCCAGCAGCCCTGCGCGGGGGCTTAACACTGAAGCTTTCTTT.

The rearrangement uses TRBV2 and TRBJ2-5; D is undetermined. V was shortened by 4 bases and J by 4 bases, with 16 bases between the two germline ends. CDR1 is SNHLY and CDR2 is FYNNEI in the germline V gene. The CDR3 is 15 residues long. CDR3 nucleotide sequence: TGTGCCAGCAGTGTTAGGCTGACGAGTGTAGAGACCCAGTACTTC. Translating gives CASSVRLTSVETQYF.

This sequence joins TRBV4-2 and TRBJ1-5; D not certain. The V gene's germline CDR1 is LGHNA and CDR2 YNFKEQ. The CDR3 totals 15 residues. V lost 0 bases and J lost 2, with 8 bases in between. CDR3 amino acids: CASSQDSRRNQPQHF. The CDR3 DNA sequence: TGTGCCAGCAGCCAAGACAGCCGCCGCAATCAGCCCCAGCATTTT.

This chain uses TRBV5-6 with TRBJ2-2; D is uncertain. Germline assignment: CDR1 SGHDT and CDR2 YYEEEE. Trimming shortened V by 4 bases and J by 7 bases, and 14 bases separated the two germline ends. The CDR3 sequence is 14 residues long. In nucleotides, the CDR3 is TGTGCCAGCAGCCGGGCCCCAGGTGGCGGGGAGCTGTTTTTT. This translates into CASSRAPGGGELFF.

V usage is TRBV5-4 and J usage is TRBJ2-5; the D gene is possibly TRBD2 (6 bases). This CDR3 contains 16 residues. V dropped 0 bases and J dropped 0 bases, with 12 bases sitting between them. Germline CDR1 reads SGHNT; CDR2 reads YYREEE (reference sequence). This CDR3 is CASSLGVAENQETQYF. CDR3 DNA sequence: TGTGCCAGCAGCTTGGGGGTAGCGGAGAACCAAGAGACCCAGTACTTC.